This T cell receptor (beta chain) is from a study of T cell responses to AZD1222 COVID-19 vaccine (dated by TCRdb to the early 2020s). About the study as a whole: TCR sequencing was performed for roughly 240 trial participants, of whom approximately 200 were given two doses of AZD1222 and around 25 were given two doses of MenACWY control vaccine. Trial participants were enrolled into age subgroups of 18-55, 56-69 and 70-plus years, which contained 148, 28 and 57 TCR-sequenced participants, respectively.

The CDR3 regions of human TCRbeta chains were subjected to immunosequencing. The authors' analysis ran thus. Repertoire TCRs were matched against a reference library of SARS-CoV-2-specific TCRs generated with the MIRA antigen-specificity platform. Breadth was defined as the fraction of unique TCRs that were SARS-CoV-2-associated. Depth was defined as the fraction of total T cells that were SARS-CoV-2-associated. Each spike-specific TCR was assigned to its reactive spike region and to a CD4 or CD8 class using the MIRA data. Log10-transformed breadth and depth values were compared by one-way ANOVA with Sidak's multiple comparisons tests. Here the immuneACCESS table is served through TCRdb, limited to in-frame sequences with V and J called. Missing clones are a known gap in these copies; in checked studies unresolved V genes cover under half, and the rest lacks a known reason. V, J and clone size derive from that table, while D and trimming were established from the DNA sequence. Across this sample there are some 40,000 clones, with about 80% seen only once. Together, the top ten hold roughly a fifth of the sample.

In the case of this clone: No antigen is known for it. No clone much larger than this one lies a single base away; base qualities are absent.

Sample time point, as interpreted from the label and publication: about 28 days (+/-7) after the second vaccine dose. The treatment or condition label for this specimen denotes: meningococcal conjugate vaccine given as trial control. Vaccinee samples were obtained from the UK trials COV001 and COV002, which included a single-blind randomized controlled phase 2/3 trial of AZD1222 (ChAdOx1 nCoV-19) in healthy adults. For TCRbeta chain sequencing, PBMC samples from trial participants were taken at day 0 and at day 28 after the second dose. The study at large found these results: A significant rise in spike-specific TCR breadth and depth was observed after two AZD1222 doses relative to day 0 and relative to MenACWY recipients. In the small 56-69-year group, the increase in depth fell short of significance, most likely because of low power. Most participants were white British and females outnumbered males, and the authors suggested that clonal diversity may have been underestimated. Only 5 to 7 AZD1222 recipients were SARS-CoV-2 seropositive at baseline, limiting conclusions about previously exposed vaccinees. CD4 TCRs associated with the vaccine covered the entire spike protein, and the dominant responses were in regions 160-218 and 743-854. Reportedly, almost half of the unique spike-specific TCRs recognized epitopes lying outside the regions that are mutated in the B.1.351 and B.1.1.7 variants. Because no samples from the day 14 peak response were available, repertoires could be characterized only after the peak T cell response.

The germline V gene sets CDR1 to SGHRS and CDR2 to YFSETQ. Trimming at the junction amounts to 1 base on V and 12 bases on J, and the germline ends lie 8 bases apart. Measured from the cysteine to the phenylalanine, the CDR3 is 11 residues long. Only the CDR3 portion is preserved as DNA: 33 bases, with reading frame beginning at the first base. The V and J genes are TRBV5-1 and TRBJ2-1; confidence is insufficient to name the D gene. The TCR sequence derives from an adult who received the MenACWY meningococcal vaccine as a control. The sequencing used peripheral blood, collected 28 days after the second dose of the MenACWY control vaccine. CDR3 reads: CASSLRLRQFF. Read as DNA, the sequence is TGCGCCAGCAGCTTGCGGCTACGGCAGTTCTTC.